This is a list of T cell receptor beta chains from one sample in a study of blood T cell repertoires in COVID-19. Sequenced by immunoSEQ multiplex PCR; TCRdb stores in-frame clones only, minus some. The table shows fewer than 300,000 clones, with roughly 83% occurring only once. Sequences were obtained from peripheral blood. Source of these receptors: a woman in her 70s with active or convalescent COVID-19. The CDR3 runs from the conserved cysteine through the conserved F or W. D genes are given only for firm matches. Some rows mark clone size as missing; the rest say once, few, many or name a class of expanded clone.

J gene: TRBJ2-7
clone size: .
V gene: TRBV5-1
D gene: TRBD1
CDR3 DNA: TGCGCCAGCAGCGTAACAGGGGAGATTCCCTACGAGCAGTACTTC
CDR3 protein: CASSVTGEIPYEQYF

J gene: TRBJ2-3
clone size: .
V gene: TRBV5-4
D gene: TRBD2
CDR3 DNA: TGTGCCAGCAGCTTGGGACTAGCGGGAGGATCAGATACGCAGTATTTT
CDR3 protein: CASSLGLAGGSDTQYF

J gene: TRBJ2-5
clone size: .
V gene: TRBV7-8
D gene: .
CDR3 DNA: TGTGCCAGCAGCTTAAGTCCTAGGGGGGAGACCCAGTACTTC
CDR3 protein: CASSLSPRGETQYF

J gene: TRBJ2-3
clone size: .
V gene: TRBV7-2
D gene: TRBD2
CDR3 DNA: TGTGCCAGCAGCCGGGGGGTGGGAGCAGATACGCAGTATTTT
CDR3 protein: CASSRGVGADTQYF

J gene: TRBJ2-3
clone size: once
V gene: TRBV29-1
D gene: .
CDR3 DNA: TGCAGCGTTGATCGGGACACAGATACGCAGTATTTT
CDR3 protein: CSVDRDTDTQYF

J gene: TRBJ2-1
clone size: .
V gene: TRBV7-9
D gene: .
CDR3 DNA: TGTGCCAGCAGCTCTGACGGACTAACCTACAATGAGCAGTTCTTC
CDR3 protein: CASSSDGLTYNEQFF

J gene: TRBJ1-4
clone size: .
V gene: TRBV10-3
D gene: TRBD1
CDR3 DNA: TGTGCCATCAGTGTCGACAGGGGTGGTGAAAAACTGTTTTTT
CDR3 protein: CAISVDRGGEKLFF

J gene: TRBJ1-2
clone size: .
V gene: TRBV28
D gene: .
CDR3 DNA: TGTGCCAGCAGCTCCTCCCTGACTAACCTCTATGGCTACACCTTC
CDR3 protein: CASSSSLTNLYGYTF

J gene: TRBJ2-1
clone size: .
V gene: TRBV13
D gene: TRBD2
CDR3 DNA: TGTGCCAGCAGCTTAGTACGATCGGGACTAGCGGGGGGCAATGAGCAGTTCTTC
CDR3 protein: CASSLVRSGLAGGNEQFF

J gene: TRBJ2-2
clone size: .
V gene: TRBV28
D gene: TRBD1
CDR3 DNA: TGTGCCAGCAGGACCCTCACAGGGGGTATAGCCGGGGAGCTGTTTTTT
CDR3 protein: CASRTLTGGIAGELFF

J gene: TRBJ2-5
clone size: .
V gene: TRBV29-1
D gene: .
CDR3 DNA: TGCAGCGTTGAGGGCAGGAAGGGGTCTGTGACCCAGTACTTC
CDR3 protein: CSVEGRKGSVTQYF

J gene: TRBJ1-4
clone size: .
V gene: TRBV30
D gene: .
CDR3 DNA: TGTGCCTGGAATCGGGGAATATGGGTCAACAATGAAAAACTGTTTTTT
CDR3 protein: CAWNRGIWVNNEKLFF

J gene: TRBJ2-2
clone size: .
V gene: TRBV5-1
D gene: .
CDR3 DNA: TGCGCCAGCAGTCTTCAGGGGGAGGCCGGGGAGCTGTTTTTT
CDR3 protein: CASSLQGEAGELFF

J gene: TRBJ1-2
clone size: .
V gene: TRBV28
D gene: .
CDR3 DNA: TGTGCCAGCAGGACAGGAAACTATGGCTACACCTTC
CDR3 protein: CASRTGNYGYTF

J gene: TRBJ2-7
clone size: .
V gene: TRBV9
D gene: TRBD2
CDR3 DNA: TGTGCCAGCAGCCCCAATCCTAGCGGGGTCTACGAGCAGTACTTC
CDR3 protein: CASSPNPSGVYEQYF

J gene: TRBJ1-3
clone size: .
V gene: TRBV24-1
D gene: .
CDR3 DNA: TGTGCCACCAGTGATGGACAGGGAAACACCATATATTTT
CDR3 protein: CATSDGQGNTIYF

J gene: TRBJ2-7
clone size: .
V gene: TRBV6-5
D gene: .
CDR3 DNA: TGTGCCAGCAGGGGCCCTCGAGGGTCCCACGAGCAGTACTTC
CDR3 protein: CASRGPRGSHEQYF

J gene: TRBJ2-3
clone size: once
V gene: TRBV3-1/TRBV3-2
D gene: .
CDR3 DNA: TGTGCCAGCAGCCAAGATCGGGGGACCTACCTCAGGGATACGCAGTATTTT
CDR3 protein: CASSQDRGTYLRDTQYF

J gene: TRBJ2-7
clone size: .
V gene: TRBV4-1
D gene: .
CDR3 DNA: TGCGCCAGCAGCCAAGACCTAGCGCTCTCCTACGAGCAGTACTTC
CDR3 protein: CASSQDLALSYEQYF

J gene: TRBJ1-5
clone size: .
V gene: TRBV30
D gene: .
CDR3 DNA: TGTGCCTGGAGTGTACTGGAGCAGCCCCAGCATTTT
CDR3 protein: CAWSVLEQPQHF

J gene: TRBJ2-1
clone size: .
V gene: TRBV11-3
D gene: TRBD2
CDR3 DNA: TGTGCCAGCAGCCGAGCGGCTAGCGGCCTTGAGCAGTTCTTC
CDR3 protein: CASSRAASGLEQFF

J gene: TRBJ1-2
clone size: .
V gene: TRBV6-1
D gene: TRBD1
CDR3 DNA: TGTGCCAGCAGTGAAGCGGGAGTGGGGACAGGGATCGGCTACACCTTC
CDR3 protein: CASSEAGVGTGIGYTF

J gene: TRBJ1-2
clone size: .
V gene: TRBV15
D gene: TRBD1
CDR3 DNA: TGTGCCACCAGCAGAGCGGGACAGGGCTATGGCTACACCTTC
CDR3 protein: CATSRAGQGYGYTF

J gene: TRBJ1-2
clone size: .
V gene: TRBV18
D gene: .
CDR3 DNA: TGTGCCAGCTCACCCACAGGAATGGATGGCTACACCTTC
CDR3 protein: CASSPTGMDGYTF

J gene: TRBJ2-2
clone size: .
V gene: TRBV5-1
D gene: TRBD2
CDR3 DNA: TGCGCCAGCAGACCTCTAGCGGGCGAACCCGGGGAGCTGTTTTTT
CDR3 protein: CASRPLAGEPGELFF

J gene: TRBJ2-1
clone size: .
V gene: TRBV27
D gene: TRBD1
CDR3 DNA: TGTGCCAGCAGTCCGGACAGGGGGTCCGTAAGGAATGAGCAGTTCTTC
CDR3 protein: CASSPDRGSVRNEQFF

J gene: TRBJ2-1
clone size: .
V gene: TRBV5-4
D gene: TRBD1
CDR3 DNA: TGTGCCAGCAGCTTGGGTGGGACAGGGAATGAGCAGTTCTTC
CDR3 protein: CASSLGGTGNEQFF

J gene: TRBJ1-5
clone size: .
V gene: TRBV6-2/TRBV6-3
D gene: TRBD1
CDR3 DNA: TGTGCCAGCAGTTACGGTAACAGGGGACATAATCAGCCCCAGCATTTT
CDR3 protein: CASSYGNRGHNQPQHF

J gene: TRBJ1-6
clone size: .
V gene: TRBV18
D gene: .
CDR3 DNA: TGTGCCAGCTCACCACACAGGGTTTCAAATAATTCACCCCTCCACTTT
CDR3 protein: CASSPHRVSNNSPLHF

J gene: TRBJ2-7
clone size: .
V gene: TRBV27
D gene: TRBD2
CDR3 DNA: TGTGCCAGCAGTTTGGGGAGGGCCTCCTACGAGCAGTACTTC
CDR3 protein: CASSLGRASYEQYF